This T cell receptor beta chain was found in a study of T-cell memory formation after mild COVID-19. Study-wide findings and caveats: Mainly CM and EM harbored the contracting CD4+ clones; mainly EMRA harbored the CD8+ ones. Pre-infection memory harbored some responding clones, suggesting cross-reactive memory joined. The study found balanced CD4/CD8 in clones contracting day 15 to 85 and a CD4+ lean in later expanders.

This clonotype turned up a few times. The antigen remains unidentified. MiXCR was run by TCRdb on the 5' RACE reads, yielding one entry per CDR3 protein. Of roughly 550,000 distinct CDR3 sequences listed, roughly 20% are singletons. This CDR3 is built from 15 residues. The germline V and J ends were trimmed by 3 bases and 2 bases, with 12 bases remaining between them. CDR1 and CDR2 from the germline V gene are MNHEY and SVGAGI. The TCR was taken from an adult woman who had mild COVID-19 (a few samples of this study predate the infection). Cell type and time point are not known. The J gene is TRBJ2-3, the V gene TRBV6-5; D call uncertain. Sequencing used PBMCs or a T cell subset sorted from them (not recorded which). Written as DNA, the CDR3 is TGTGCCAGCAGTTATCGCCGGTTGTCCACAGATACGCAGTATTTT. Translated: CASSYRRLSTDTQYF.